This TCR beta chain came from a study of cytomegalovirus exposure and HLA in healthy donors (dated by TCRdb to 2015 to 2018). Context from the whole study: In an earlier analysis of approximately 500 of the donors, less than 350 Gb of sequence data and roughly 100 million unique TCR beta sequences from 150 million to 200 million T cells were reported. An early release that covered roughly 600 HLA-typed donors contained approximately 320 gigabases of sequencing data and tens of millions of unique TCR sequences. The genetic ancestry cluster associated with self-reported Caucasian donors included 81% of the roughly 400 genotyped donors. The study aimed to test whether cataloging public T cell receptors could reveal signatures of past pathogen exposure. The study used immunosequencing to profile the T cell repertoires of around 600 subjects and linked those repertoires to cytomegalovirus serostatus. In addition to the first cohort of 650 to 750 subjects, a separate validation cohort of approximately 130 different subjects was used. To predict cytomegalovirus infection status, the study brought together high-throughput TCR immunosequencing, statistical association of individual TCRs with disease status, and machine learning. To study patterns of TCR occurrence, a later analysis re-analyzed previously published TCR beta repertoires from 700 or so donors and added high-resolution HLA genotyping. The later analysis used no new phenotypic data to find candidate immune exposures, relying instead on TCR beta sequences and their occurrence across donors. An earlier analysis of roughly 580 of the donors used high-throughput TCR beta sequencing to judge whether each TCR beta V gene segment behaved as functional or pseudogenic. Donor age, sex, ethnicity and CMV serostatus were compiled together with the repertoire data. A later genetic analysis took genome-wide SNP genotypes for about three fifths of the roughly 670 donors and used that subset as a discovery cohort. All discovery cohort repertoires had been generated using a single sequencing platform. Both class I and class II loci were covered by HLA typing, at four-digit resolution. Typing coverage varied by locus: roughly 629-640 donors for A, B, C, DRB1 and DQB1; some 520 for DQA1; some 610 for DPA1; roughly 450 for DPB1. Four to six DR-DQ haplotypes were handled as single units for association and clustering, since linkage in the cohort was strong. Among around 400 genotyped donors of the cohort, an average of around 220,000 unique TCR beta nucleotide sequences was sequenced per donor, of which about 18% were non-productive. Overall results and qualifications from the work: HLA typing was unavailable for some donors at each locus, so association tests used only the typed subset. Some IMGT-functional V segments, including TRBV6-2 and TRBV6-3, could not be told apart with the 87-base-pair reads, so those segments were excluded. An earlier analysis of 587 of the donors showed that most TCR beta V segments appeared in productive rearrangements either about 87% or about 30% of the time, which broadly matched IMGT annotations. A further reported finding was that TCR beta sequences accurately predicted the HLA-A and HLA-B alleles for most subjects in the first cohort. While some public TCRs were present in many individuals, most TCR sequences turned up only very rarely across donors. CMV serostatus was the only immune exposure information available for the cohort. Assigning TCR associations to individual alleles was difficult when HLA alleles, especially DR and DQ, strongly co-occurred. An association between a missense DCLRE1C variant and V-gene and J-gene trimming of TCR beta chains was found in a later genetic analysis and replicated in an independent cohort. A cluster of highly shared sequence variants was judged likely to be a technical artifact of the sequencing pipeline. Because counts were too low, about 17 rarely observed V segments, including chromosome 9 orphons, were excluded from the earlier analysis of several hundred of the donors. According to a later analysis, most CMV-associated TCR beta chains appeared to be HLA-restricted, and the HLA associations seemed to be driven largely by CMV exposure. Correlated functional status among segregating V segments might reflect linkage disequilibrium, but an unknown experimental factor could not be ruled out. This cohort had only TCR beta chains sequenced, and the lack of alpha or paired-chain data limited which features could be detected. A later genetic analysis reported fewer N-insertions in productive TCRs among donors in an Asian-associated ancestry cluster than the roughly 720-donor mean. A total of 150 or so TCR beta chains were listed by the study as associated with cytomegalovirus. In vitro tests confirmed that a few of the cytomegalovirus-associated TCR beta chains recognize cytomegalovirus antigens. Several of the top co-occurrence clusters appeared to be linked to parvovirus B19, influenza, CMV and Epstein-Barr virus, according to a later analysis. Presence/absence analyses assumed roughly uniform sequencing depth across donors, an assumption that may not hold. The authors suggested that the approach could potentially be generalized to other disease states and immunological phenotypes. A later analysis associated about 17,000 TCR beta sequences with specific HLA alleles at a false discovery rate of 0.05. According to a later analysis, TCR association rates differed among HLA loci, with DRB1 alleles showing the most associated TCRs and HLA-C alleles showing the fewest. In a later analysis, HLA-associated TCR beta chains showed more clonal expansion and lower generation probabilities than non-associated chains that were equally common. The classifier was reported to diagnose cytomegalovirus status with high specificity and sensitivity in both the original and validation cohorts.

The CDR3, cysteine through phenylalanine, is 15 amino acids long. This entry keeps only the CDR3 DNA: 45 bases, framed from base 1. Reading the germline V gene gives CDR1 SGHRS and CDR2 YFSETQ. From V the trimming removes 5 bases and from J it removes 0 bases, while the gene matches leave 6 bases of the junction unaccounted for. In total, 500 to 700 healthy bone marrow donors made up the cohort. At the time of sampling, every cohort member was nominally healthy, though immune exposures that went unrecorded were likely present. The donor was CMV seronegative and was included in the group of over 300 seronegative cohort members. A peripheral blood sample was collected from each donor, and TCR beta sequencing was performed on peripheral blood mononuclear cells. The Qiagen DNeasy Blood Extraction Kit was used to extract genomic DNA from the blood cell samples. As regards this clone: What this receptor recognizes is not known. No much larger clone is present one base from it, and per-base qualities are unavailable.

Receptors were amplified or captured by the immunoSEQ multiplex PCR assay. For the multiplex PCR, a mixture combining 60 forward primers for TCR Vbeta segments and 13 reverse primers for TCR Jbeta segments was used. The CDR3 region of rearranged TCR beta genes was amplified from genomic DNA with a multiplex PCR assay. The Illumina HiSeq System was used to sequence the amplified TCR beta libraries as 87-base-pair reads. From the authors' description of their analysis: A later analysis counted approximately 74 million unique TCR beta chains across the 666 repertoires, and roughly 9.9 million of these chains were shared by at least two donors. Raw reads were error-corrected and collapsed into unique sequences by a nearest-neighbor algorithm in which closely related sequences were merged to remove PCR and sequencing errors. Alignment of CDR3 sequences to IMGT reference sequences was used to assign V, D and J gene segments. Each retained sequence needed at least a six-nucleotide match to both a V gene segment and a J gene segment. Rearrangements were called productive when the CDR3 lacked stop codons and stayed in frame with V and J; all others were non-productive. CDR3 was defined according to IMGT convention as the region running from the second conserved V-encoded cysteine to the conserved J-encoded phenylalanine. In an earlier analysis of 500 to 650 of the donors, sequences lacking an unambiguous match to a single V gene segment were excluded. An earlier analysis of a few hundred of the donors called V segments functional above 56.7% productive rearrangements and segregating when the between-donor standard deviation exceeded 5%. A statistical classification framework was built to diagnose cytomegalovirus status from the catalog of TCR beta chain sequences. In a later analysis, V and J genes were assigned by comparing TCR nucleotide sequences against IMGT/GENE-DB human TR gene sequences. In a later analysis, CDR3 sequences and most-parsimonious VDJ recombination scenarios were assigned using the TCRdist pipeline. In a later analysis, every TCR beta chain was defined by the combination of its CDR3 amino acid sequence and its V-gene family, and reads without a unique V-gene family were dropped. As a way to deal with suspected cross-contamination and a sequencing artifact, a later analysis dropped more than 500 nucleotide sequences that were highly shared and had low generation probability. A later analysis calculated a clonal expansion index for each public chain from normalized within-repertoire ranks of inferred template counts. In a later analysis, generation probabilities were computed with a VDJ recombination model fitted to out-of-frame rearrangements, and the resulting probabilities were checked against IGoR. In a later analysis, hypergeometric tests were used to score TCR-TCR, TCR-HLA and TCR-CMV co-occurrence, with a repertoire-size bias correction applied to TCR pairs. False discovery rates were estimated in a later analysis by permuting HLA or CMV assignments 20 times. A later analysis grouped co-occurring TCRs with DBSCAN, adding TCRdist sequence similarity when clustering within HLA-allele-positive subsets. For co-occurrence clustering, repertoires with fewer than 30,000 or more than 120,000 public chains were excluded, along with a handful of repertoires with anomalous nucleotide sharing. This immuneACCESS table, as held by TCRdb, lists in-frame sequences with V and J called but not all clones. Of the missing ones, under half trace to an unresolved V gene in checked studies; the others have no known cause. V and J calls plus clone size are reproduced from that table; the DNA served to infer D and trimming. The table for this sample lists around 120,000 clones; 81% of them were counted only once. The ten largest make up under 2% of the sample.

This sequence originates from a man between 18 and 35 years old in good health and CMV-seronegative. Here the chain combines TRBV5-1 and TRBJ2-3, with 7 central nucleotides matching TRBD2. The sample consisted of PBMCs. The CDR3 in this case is CASRGLITSTDTQYF. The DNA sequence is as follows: TGCGCCAGCAGGGGACTAATTACTAGCACAGATACGCAGTATTTT.